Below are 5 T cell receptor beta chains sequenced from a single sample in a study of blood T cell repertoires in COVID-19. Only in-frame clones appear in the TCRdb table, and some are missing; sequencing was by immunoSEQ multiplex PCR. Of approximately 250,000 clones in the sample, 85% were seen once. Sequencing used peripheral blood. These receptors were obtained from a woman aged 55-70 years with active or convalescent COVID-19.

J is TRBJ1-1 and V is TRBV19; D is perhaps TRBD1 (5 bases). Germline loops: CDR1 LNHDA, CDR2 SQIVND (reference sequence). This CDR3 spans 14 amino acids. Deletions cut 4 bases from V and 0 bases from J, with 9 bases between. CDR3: CASSTGMMNTEAFF. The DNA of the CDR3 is TGTGCCAGTAGTACAGGGATGATGAACACTGAAGCTTTCTTT.

The CDR3 reads CASSLYDRVYTGELFF. The CDR3 region has the DNA TGTGCCAGCAGCTTATACGACAGGGTATACACCGGGGAGCTGTTTTTT. The rearrangement links TRBV11-2 to TRBJ2-2; 7 nucleotides match TRBD1. There are 16 residues in the CDR3. Germline CDR1 is SGHAT and CDR2 is FQNNGV. The V gene end was trimmed by 2 bases and the J gene end by 3 bases; junction bases not matched to a gene: 6.

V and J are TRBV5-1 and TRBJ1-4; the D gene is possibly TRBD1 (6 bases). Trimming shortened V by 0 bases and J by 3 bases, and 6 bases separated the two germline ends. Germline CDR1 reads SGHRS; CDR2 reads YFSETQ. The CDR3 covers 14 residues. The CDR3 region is CASSLGQANEKLFF. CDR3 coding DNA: TGCGCCAGCAGCTTGGGACAGGCTAATGAAAAACTGTTTTTT.

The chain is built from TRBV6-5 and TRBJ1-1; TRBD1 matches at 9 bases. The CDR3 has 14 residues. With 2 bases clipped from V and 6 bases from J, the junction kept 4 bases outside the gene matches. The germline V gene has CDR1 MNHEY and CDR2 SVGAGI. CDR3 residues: CASSYRDRVSEAFF. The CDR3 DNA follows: TGTGCCAGCAGTTACCGGGACAGGGTGTCTGAAGCTTTCTTT.

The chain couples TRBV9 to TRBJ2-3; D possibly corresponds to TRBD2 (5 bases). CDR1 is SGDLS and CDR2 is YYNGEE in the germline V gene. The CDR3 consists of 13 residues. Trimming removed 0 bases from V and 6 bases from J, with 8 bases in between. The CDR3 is CASSVEAVDTQYF. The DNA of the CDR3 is TGTGCCAGCAGCGTAGAAGCGGTGGATACGCAGTATTTT.